The table lists the clone carrying this T cell receptor beta chain with many counts. The target antigen is unknown. The V gene's germline CDR1 is LNHNV and CDR2 YYDKDF (reference sequence). J gave up 8 bases and V 0 bases, and 5 bases lay outside the gene matches. The CDR3 consists of 15 residues. TCRdb reprocessed the 5' RACE reads with MiXCR, giving one entry per CDR3 protein. The repertoire holds some 200,000 distinct CDR3 sequences, with roughly 6.6% as singletons. The data belong to a study of CD8 T cells in ankylosing spondylitis. Overall study findings and caveats: Among TCR beta sequences, a motif of eight or nine highly homologous variants appeared characteristic of ankylosing spondylitis blood.

The V gene is TRBV15, the J gene TRBJ2-1; 9 bases are shared with TRBD2. Sequencing was performed on blood, either unsorted or a sorted T cell fraction (not recorded which). The TCR comes from a male donor with ankylosing spondylitis. The CDR3 nucleotides are TGTGCCACCAGCAGAGAGGCGGGAGGGCCTCATGAGCAGTTCTTC. Translation: CATSREAGGPHEQFF.